This T cell receptor (beta chain) came from a study of blood T cell repertoires in COVID-19. This clone came up once. The CDR3 is 14 residues long. The V and J ends lost 5 bases and 2 bases, in that order; junction bases with no gene match: 2. Germline-derived CDR1 and CDR2 are SGHTA and FQGNSA. The repertoire was sequenced with immunoSEQ multiplex PCR; TCRdb's copy has only in-frame clones and lacks some. The data show under 250,000 clones, around three quarters seen once. This TCR derives from a woman aged 70-85 years with acute or convalescent COVID-19. The gene calls are TRBV7-2 and TRBJ2-7, with 11 bases that match TRBD2. Source material: peripheral blood. The CDR3 DNA follows: TGTGCCAGCAGCGCGGGACTAGCGGCCTACGAGCAGTACTTC. Amino acids: CASSAGLAAYEQYF.